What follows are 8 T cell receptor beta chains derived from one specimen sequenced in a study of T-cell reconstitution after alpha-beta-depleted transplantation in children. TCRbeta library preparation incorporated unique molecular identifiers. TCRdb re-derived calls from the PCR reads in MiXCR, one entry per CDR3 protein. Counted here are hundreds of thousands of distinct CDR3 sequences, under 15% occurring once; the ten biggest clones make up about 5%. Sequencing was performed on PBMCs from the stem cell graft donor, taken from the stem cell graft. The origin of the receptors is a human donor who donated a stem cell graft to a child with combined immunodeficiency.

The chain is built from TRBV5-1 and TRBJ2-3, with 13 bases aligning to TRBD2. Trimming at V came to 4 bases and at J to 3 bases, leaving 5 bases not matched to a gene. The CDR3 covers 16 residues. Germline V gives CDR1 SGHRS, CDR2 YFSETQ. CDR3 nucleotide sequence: TGCGCCAGCAGCCGGACTAGCGGGAGCGGAACAGATACGCAGTATTTT. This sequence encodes CASSRTSGSGTDTQYF. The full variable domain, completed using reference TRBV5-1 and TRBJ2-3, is KAGVTQTPRYLIKTRGQQVTLSCSPISGHRSVSWYQQTPGQGLQFLFEYFSETQRNKGNFPGRFSGRQFSNSRSEMNVSTLELGDSALYLCASSRTSGSGTDTQYFGPGTRLTVL.

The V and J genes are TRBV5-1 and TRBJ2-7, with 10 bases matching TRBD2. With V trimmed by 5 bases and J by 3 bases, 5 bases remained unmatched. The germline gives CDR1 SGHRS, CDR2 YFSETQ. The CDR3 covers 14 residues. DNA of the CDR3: TGCGCCAGCAGTACCTCTAGCGGGAGCTACGAGCAGTACTTC. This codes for CASSTSSGSYEQYF.

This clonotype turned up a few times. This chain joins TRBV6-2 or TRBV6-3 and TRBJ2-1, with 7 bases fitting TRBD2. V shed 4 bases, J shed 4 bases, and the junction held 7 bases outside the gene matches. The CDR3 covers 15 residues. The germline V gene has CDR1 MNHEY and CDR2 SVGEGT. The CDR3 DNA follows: TGTGCCAGCAGTTCCCTAGCGGAAGTATACAATGAGCAGTTCTTC. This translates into CASSSLAEVYNEQFF.

Written as DNA, the CDR3 is TGTGCCAGCAGTTCTGGACAGGGTATTTTCTACGAGCAGTACTTC. As protein: CASSSGQGIFYEQYF. This sequence joins TRBV27 and TRBJ2-7, with 8 nucleotides matching TRBD1. This CDR3 has 15 residues. J was trimmed by 3 bases and V by 4 bases; bases with no gene match: 8. Germline CDR1 reads MNHEY; CDR2 reads SMNVEV (reference sequence).

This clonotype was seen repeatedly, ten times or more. The CDR3: CASSRPRGDSSYEQYF. As DNA, the CDR3 is TGTGCCAGCAGCCGGCCTCGGGGAGATTCCTCCTACGAGCAGTACTTC. The chain has TRBV7-6 and TRBJ2-7; the D gene is possibly TRBD2 (5 bases). V lost 5 bases, J lost 0 bases, and 17 bases lay in between. Germline-derived CDR1 and CDR2 are SGHVS and FNYEAQ. The CDR3 totals 16 residues.

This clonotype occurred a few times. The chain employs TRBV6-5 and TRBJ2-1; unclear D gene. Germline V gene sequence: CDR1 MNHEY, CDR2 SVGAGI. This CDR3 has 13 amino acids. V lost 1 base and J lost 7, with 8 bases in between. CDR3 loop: CASSYWEGNEQFF. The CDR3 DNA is TGTGCCAGCAGTTACTGGGAAGGGAATGAGCAGTTCTTC.

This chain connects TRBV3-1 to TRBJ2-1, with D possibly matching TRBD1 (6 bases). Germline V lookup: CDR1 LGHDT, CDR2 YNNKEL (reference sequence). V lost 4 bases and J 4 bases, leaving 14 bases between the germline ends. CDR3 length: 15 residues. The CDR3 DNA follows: TGTGCCAGCAGCCTCACAGGGACCCCTTACAATGAGCAGTTCTTC. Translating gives CASSLTGTPYNEQFF.

CDR3 residues: CAIGDRGTDTQYF. The CDR3 DNA reads as TGTGCCATCGGGGACAGGGGAACAGATACGCAGTATTTT. The chain carries TRBV10-3 and TRBJ2-3; the match to TRBD1 covers 10 bases. The germline CDR1 and CDR2 sequences are ENHRY and SYGVKD. With 8 bases clipped from V and 3 bases from J, the junction kept 2 bases outside the gene matches. The CDR3 runs 13 residues.